This T cell receptor (beta chain) was observed in a study of sequential checkpoint blockade in melanoma. Study overall: First-line arms were nivolumab then ipilimumab, or the reverse, randomized 1:1. Maintenance nivolumab came after either treatment sequence.

There are 12 residues in the CDR3. V lost 3 bases and J 2 bases, leaving 6 bases between the germline ends. Germline V gene lookup returns CDR1 GTSNPN and CDR2 SVGIG (reference sequence). Only in-frame clones appear in the TCRdb table, and some are missing; sequencing was by immunoSEQ multiplex PCR. Among about 18,000 clones, roughly two thirds were seen once, and the ten largest hold around 4.8%. Treatment specified: randomized to nivolumab then ipilimumab (arm A) or the reverse (arm B). The TCR originated in a human donor with melanoma. This chain uses TRBV30 with TRBJ2-3; D gene unclear. The sequencing here drew on tumor tissue (inferred from file names), taken from a patient given nivolumab and ipilimumab in sequence. CDR3 in amino acids: CAWRGSTDTQYF. The CDR3, as DNA: TGTGCCTGGAGGGGGTCCACAGATACGCAGTATTTT.